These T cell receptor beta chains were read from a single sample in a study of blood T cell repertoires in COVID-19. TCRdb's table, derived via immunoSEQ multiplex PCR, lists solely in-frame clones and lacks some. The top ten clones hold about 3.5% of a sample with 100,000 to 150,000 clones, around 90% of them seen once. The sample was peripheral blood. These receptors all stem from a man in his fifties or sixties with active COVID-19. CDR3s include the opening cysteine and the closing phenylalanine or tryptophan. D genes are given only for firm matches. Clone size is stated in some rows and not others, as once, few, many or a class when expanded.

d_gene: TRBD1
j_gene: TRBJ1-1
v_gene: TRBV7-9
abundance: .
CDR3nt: TGTGCCAGCAGCCGGACAGGGGGCAACACTGAAGCTTTCTTT
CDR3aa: CASSRTGGNTEAFF

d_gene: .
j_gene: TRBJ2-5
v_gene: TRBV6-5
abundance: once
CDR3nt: TGTGCCTCCGGCGGCTTCCAAGAGACCCAGTACTTC
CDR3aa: CASGGFQETQYF

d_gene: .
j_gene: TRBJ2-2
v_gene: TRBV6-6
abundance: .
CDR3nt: TGTGCCAGCAGTTATCCAGTCGGGGCCGGGGAGCTGTTTTTT
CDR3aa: CASSYPVGAGELFF

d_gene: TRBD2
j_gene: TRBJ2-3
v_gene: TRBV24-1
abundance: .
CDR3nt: TGTGCCACCAGTGATATGAGCGGGAGGGCCCTGAGCACAGATACGCAGTATTTT
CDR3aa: CATSDMSGRALSTDTQYF

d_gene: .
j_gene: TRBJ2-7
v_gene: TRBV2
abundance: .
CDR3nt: TGTGCCAGCAGTGGATCCCAGGGATGGTCCTACGAGCAGTACTTC
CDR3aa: CASSGSQGWSYEQYF

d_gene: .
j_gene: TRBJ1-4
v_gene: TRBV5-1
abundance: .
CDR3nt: TGCGCCAGCAGCTTGACCGGGAACAATGAAAAACTGTTTTTT
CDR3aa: CASSLTGNNEKLFF

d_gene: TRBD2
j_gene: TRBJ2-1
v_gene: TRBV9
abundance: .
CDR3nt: TGTGCCAGCAGCGCCGGGGGGACCCCCTACAATGAGCAGTTCTTC
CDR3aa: CASSAGGTPYNEQFF

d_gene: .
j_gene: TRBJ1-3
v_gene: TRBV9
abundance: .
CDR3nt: TGTGCCAGCAGCGTAGGTAGCGATACCATTTACGGAAACACCATATATTTT
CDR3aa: CASSVGSDTIYGNTIYF

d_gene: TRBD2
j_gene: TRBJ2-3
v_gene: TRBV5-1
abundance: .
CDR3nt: TGCGCCAGCAGGTCTAGCGGGAGGGCAGATACGCAGTATTTT
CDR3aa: CASRSSGRADTQYF

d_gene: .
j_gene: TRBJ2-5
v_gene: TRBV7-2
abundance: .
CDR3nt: TGTGCCAGCAGCTTAGCGGGAGCGGGGACCCAGTACTTC
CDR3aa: CASSLAGAGTQYF